Following are 5 T cell receptor beta chains from one sample sequenced in a study of T cells in tuberculosis. Some clones are missing from TCRdb's copy, which holds only in-frame ones; the method was immunoSEQ multiplex PCR. The data show around 29,000 clones, with 80% to 95% seen just once and 4.9% held by the top ten. Sequenced: PBMCs. The source is a donor aged 10-29 years with latent tuberculosis or without tuberculosis infection.

The chain uses TRBV2 and TRBJ1-4; TRBD1 might be the D (6 bases). Trimming left V 4 bases short and J 5 bases short, with 11 bases between. Germline loops: CDR1 SNHLY, CDR2 FYNNEI. This CDR3 spans 14 amino acids. In DNA form, the CDR3 reads TGTGCCAGCAGTGCGAAGGGGGTCAATGAAAAACTGTTTTTT. It encodes CASSAKGVNEKLFF.

CDR3 residues: CASSQVGTSAETQYF. The CDR3 DNA reads as TGCGCCAGCAGCCAGGTTGGGACTAGCGCGGAGACCCAGTACTTC. This chain links TRBV4-1 with TRBJ2-5; 10 bases match TRBD2. Germline-derived CDR1 and CDR2 are MGHRA and YSYEKL. Unmatched junction bases numbered 6, after V lost 3 bases and J lost 5 bases. This CDR3 has 15 residues.

The CDR3 DNA reads TGTGCCAGCAGCTTGGTGGGAGTCACGGCGAACTATGGCTACACCTTC. This translates into CASSLVGVTANYGYTF. The rearrangement joins TRBV5-5 to TRBJ1-2; D remains unclear. V dropped 0 bases and J dropped 2 bases, with 14 bases sitting between them. Germline V gene sequence: CDR1 SGHKS, CDR2 YYEKEE (reference sequence). This CDR3 region has 16 residues.

This sequence joins TRBV27 and TRBJ2-7; 11 nucleotides agree with TRBD2. The germline V gene encodes CDR1 MNHEY and CDR2 SMNVEV (reference sequence). With 4 bases clipped from V and 5 bases from J, the junction kept 7 bases outside the gene matches. This CDR3 has 15 residues. The CDR3 DNA reads TGTGCCAGCAGTTACCATAGCGGGGGGGCAGACGAGCAGTACTTC. Translated, it gives CASSYHSGGADEQYF.

The V call is TRBV7-2, the J call TRBJ1-6, with 8 bases matching TRBD1. Unmatched junction bases numbered 12, after V lost 4 bases and J lost 10 bases. Germline assignment: CDR1 SGHTA and CDR2 FQGNSA. There are 16 residues in the CDR3. The CDR3: CASSSPRGLRSSPLHF. CDR3 nucleotide sequence: TGTGCCAGCAGCTCCCCCAGGGGGCTGCGAAGCTCACCCCTCCACTTT.